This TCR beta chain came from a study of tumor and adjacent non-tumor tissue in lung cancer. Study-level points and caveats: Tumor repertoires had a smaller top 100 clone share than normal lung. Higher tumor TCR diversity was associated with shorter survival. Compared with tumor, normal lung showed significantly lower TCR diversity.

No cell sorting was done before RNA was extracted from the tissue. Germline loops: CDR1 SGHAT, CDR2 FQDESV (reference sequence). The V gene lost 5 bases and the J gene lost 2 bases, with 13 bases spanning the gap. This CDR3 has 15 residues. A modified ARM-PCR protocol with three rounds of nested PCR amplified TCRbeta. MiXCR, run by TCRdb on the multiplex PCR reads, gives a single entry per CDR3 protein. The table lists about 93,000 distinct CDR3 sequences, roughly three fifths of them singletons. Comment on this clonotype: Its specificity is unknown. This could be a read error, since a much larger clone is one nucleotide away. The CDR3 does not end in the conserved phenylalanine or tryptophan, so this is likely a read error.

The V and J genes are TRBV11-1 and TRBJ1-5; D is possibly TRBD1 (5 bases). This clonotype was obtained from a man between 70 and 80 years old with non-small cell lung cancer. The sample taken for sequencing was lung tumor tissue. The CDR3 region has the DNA TGTGCCAGCAGCACCCACAGGCGAGGCAATCAGCCCCAGCATCTT. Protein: CASSTHRRGNQPQHL.